This T cell receptor beta chain was found in a study of T cells after yellow fever vaccination. Overall study findings and caveats: When the response was secondary, it was weaker but reached its peak faster, day 5 versus 15. The booster response re-showed most primary clones: approximately 95% CD4, more than 70% CD8. Clonotype sharing between CD4 and CD8 compartments was small.

A few counts support this clonotype. Its specificity is unknown. The TCR cDNA carried a universal primer site and UMIs from 5'RACE template switching. MiXCR, run by TCRdb on the 5' RACE reads, gives a single entry per CDR3 protein. The table has about 300,000 distinct CDR3 sequences, 6.8% seen once. This clonotype originated in a man aged 18 to 30 who received the YFV17D yellow fever vaccine. The starting material was PBMCs, obtained roughly 45 days after the first yellow fever vaccination.

CDR3 sequence: CASSLEQGSYNSPLHF. CDR3 nucleotides: TGTGCCAGCAGCTTAGAACAGGGCTCCTATAATTCACCCCTCCACTTT. The V gene is TRBV7-2, the J gene TRBJ1-6; maybe TRBD1 (6 bases). CDR1 is SGHTA and CDR2 is FQGNSA in the germline V gene. The V and J ends lost 1 base and 0 bases respectively, with 7 bases between them. The CDR3 is 16 residues long.